The clone carrying this T cell receptor (beta chain) was seen at least ten times. The antigen is not known. Germline V gene lookup returns CDR1 MDHEN and CDR2 SYDVKM. The CDR3 loop spans 14 amino acids. V was pared by 6 bases and J by 4 bases, with 7 bases of the junction left unmatched. cDNA synthesis was performed by 5'RACE with 10-nucleotide random UMIs. TCRdb itself ran the 5' RACE reads through MiXCR, one entry per CDR3 protein. The sample consists of 35,000 or so distinct CDR3 sequences, about a tenth of them appearing once. This entry belongs to a study of neurological immune-mediated disorders. Study-level results: None of the CDR3 amino acid sequences found in expanded clones was shared across subjects. This suggests that the TCR-beta repertoires were private in all groups.

The source of this sequence is a woman in her 30s with HTLV-1-associated myelopathy (HAM/TSP). The V call is TRBV28, the J call TRBJ2-3, with TRBD1 matching over 7 bases. Sequenced sample: PBMCs. CDR3: CASRRQGGSDTQYF. The CDR3 DNA reads TGTGCCAGCAGACGACAAGGGGGCTCAGATACGCAGTATTTT.